These 13 T cell receptor beta chains were all obtained from the same sample, sequenced in a study of graft-versus-host responses after intestinal transplantation (dated by TCRdb to the early 2020s). Library preparation used the immunoSEQ multiplex PCR assay. Imported from immuneACCESS, the table was reduced by TCRdb to in-frame sequences with V and J called. These copies leave out some clones; in studies compared against another copy, an unresolved V gene accounts for under half, and the cause of the remainder is not known. This sample gives roughly 98,000 clones in total; 90% to 95% of them show up just once. Together, the top ten hold 1.1% of the sample. No antigens are known for them. The intended sense of this specimen's time point label: cells obtained before transplantation from donor or recipient. This sample comprised unstimulated CD8+ T cells sorted from spleen or lymph node cells, obtained before transplant. The receptors were gathered from a human donor who was the organ donor for an intestinal transplant.

The chain employs TRBV5-1 and TRBJ2-1, with D possibly TRBD2 on 6 matching bases. The CDR3 runs to 16 residues. Germline V gene data show CDR1 as SGHRS and CDR2 as YFSETQ. The V end lost 1 base, the J end lost 5 bases, and 16 bases lay between the germline ends. CDR3 bases: TGCGCCAGCAGCTTGAAGGGAAGCGGGTTAAACAATGAGCAGTTCTTC. This sequence encodes CASSLKGSGLNNEQFF.

This chain uses TRBV27 with TRBJ2-7; TRBD1 matches at 8 bases. Trimming at V came to 5 bases and at J to 1 base, leaving 7 bases not matched to a gene. This CDR3 contains 15 residues. Germline V gives CDR1 MNHEY, CDR2 SMNVEV (reference sequence). CDR3 bases: TGTGCCAGCAGTCCCTCGGGACAGGAGTCCTACGAGCAGTACTTC. Amino acids: CASSPSGQESYEQYF.

V usage is TRBV9 and J usage is TRBJ2-7; 13 nucleotides line up with TRBD2. V dropped 4 bases and J dropped 1; count of bases not matched to a gene: 14. The CDR3 is 19 amino acids. Germline assignment: CDR1 SGDLS and CDR2 YYNGEE. CDR3 sequence: CASSLGTSGKGVGSYEQYF. DNA of the CDR3: TGTGCCAGCAGCTTAGGGACTAGCGGGAAGGGGGTGGGGTCCTACGAGCAGTACTTC.

This chain links TRBV4-1 with TRBJ1-5; the match to TRBD1 covers 11 bases. Trimming removed 4 bases from V and 7 bases from J; junction bases left unmatched: 12. Germline CDR1 and CDR2: MGHRA and YSYEKL. CDR3 length equals 17 residues. CDR3 sequence (DNA): TGCGCCAGCAGCCGAAGCCCGGGACAGGGGGTCCACCAGCCCCAGCATTTT. It is translated as CASSRSPGQGVHQPQHF.

The chain carries TRBV19 and TRBJ2-7; a weak D match, TRBD1 (5 bases). CDR1 LNHDA and CDR2 SQIVND come from the germline V gene (reference sequence). There are 17 residues in the CDR3. Trimming removed 3 bases at V and 1 base at J, with 19 bases between. This CDR3 reads CASSMGLGDSWSYEQYF. Written as DNA, the CDR3 is TGTGCCAGTAGTATGGGATTAGGAGACAGTTGGTCCTACGAGCAGTACTTC.

The V call is TRBV30, the J call TRBJ2-3, with D possibly TRBD2 on 5 matching bases. Between the trimmed V and J ends, which lost 4 bases and 2 bases, there was a span of 10 bases. CDR1 is GTSNPN, CDR2 SVGIG, per germline (reference sequence). The CDR3 has 13 residues. The CDR3 DNA reads as TGTGCCTGGACTGGAGACTACACAGATACGCAGTATTTT. Translation: CAWTGDYTDTQYF.

The chain couples TRBV27 to TRBJ1-4; possible D gene TRBD1, 5 bases. Trimming shortened V by 7 bases and J by 7 bases, and 16 bases separated the two germline ends. CDR1 is MNHEY, CDR2 SMNVEV, per germline (reference sequence). The CDR3 covers 14 residues. CDR3 DNA sequence: TGTGCCAGCAACCCGGGGGGGTCGGGTGAAAAACTGTTTTTT. This translates into CASNPGGSGEKLFF.

The chain carries TRBV27 and TRBJ2-7; a possible D gene is TRBD2 (5 bases). The CDR3 runs to 17 residues. CDR1 and CDR2 (germline): MNHEY, SMNVEV (reference sequence). The V end lost 3 bases, the J end lost 2 bases, and 20 bases lay between the germline ends. The CDR3 coding sequence is TGTGCCAGCAGTTTGGCCCCCCCCGGGATCGGGGCCTACGAGCAGTACTTC. It codes for CASSLAPPGIGAYEQYF.

In DNA form, the CDR3 reads TGTGCCAGCAGCTTTCAGACAGATACGCAGTATTTT. Amino acids: CASSFQTDTQYF. V usage is TRBV7-9 and J usage is TRBJ2-3; D is ambiguous. Germline values: CDR1 SEHNR, CDR2 FQNEAQ (reference sequence). V was pared by 3 bases and J by 3 bases, with 4 bases between. The CDR3 totals 12 residues.

The chain joins TRBV28 to TRBJ2-7; a possible D gene is TRBD2 (5 bases). Germline V CDR1 and CDR2: MDHEN, SYDVKM. Trimming removed 2 bases at V and 2 bases at J, with 10 bases between. The CDR3 has 14 residues. In DNA form, the CDR3 reads TGTGCCAGCAGTTTAACTAGGTTCCCCTACGAGCAGTACTTC. Translation: CASSLTRFPYEQYF.

V is TRBV4-1 and J is TRBJ2-1, with 8 bases that match TRBD2. The CDR3 consists of 15 residues. Germline V gene lookup returns CDR1 MGHRA and CDR2 YSYEKL. Trimming cost V 8 bases and J 4 bases; bases outside gene matches: 10. The CDR3 DNA follows: TGCGCCAGCCGTCGCCGCCTAGCGGGTTACAATGAGCAGTTCTTC. Protein product: CASRRRLAGYNEQFF.

The V and J genes are TRBV21-1 and TRBJ2-1; the D call TRBD2 from the table was never checked on the DNA. TRBV21-1 counts as a pseudogene. The CDR3 sequence is 15 residues long. The CDR3 loop is CASSKLTSGSYEQFF. CDR3 DNA: TGTGCCAGCAGCAAATTGACTAGCGGGTCCTATGAGCAGTTCTTC.

V and J are TRBV7-9 and TRBJ1-2; possible D gene TRBD1, 5 bases. This CDR3 comprises 13 residues. Trimming pared 7 bases from V and 3 bases from J, leaving 12 bases between. Germline V gene data show CDR1 as SEHNR and CDR2 as FQNEAQ (reference sequence). The DNA of the CDR3 is TGTGCCAGCACGGGGGGAGGAGACTATGGCTACACCTTC. It is translated as CASTGGGDYGYTF.